Given below is one T cell receptor beta chain in context. CDR1 SGHRS and CDR2 YFSETQ come from the germline V gene. CDR3 length equals 17 residues. The V gene lost 0 bases and the J gene lost 2 bases, with 16 bases spanning the gap. Produced via immunoSEQ multiplex PCR; TCRdb's table is partial and in-frame only. This sample has tens of thousands of clones, with 86% found just once. The sample is drawn from a study of blood T cell repertoires in COVID-19. In the study overall: PBMCs, B-cell-depleted T cells, or T cells provided the cDNA or gDNA that made up the material.

Material: peripheral blood. J is TRBJ2-3 and V is TRBV5-1, with D unresolved. The source is a human donor in a cohort sampled during active COVID-19. CDR3 sequence reads: CASSLGGAEKTTDTQYF. The CDR3 DNA follows: TGCGCCAGCAGCTTGGGCGGCGCGGAAAAAACCACAGATACGCAGTATTTT.